This T cell receptor beta chain was retrieved from a study of glioma-infiltrating T cells after dendritic cell vaccination. For the study at large: Between about 2003 and 2013, patients got autologous tumor lysate-pulsed dendritic cell vaccines. The vaccine used monocyte-derived dendritic cells pulsed overnight with autologous tumor lysate. Study-level results: TCR clonality showed no direct relationship with survival.

None of the glioblastoma patients had an isocitrate dehydrogenase mutation. The repertoire was sequenced with immunoSEQ multiplex PCR; TCRdb's copy has only in-frame clones and lacks some. Of about 64,000 clones in the sample, approximately 85% were seen once. With regard to this clone: Its antigen is unknown.

Trimming removed 10 bases at V and 1 base at J, with 16 bases between. The germline V gene encodes CDR1 LNHDA and CDR2 SQIVND (reference sequence). This CDR3 contains 14 residues. The source of this sequence is a human donor with glioblastoma. The material was blood, obtained before dendritic cell vaccination. The chain links TRBV19 to TRBJ1-1, with D possibly TRBD1 on 5 matching bases. The CDR3 nucleotides read TGTGCCACGACCCGACAGCTAGAGAACACTGAAGCTTTCTTT. It is translated as CATTRQLENTEAFF.